This T cell receptor (beta chain) was sequenced in a study of CD8 T cells in Susac syndrome. Across the study: Treatment status at blood draw for the Susac syndrome patients was therapy-naive, corticosteroids, or intravenous immunoglobulin alone. Study-wide results and limits: Expansion of clones was not seen in the CD4+ T cell repertoires of Susac syndrome.

Germline V gene lookup returns CDR1 LGHDT and CDR2 YNNKEL (reference sequence). V gave up 4 bases and J gave up 5 bases; unmatched junction bases: 3. CDR3 length equals 14 residues. To note about this clonotype: Its antigen remains unidentified.

Roughly 0.45 to 1 ug RNA was reverse transcribed with random hexamers. Via MiXCR, TCRdb re-called the immunoSEQ multiplex PCR reads, giving one row per CDR3 protein. The sample holds 120,000 or so distinct CDR3 sequences, just over 95% seen once. The source is a human donor with Susac syndrome. The sample consisted of CD4+ T cells from PBMCs. The V and J genes are TRBV3-1 and TRBJ2-5; 11 bases map to TRBD2. CDR3 sequence reads: CASSRLAGSETQYF. Here the CDR3 DNA reads TGTGCCAGCAGCCGACTAGCGGGAAGTGAGACCCAGTACTTC.